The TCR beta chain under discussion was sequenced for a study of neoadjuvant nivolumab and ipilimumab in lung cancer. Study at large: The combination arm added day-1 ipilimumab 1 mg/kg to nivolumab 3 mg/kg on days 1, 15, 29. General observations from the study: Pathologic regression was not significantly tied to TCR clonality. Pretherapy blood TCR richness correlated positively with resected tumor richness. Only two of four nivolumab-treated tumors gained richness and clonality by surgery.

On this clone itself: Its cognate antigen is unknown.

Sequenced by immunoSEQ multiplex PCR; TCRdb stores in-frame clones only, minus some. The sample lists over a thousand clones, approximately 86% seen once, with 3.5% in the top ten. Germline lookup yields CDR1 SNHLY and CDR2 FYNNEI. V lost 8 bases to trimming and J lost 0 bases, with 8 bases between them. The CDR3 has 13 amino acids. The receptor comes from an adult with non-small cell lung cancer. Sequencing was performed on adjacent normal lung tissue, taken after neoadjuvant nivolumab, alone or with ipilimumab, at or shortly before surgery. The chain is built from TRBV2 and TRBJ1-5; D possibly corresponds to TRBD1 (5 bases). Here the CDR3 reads CASGTYSNQPQHF. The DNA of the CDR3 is TGTGCCAGCGGGACCTATAGCAATCAGCCCCAGCATTTT. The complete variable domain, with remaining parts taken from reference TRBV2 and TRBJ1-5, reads EPEVTQTPSHQVTQMGQEVILRCVPISNHLYFYWYRQILGQKVEFLVSFYNNEISEKSEIFDDQFSVERPDGSNFTLKIRSTKLEDSAMYFCASGTYSNQPQHFGDGTRLSIL.